The clone carrying this TCR beta chain was seen only a few times. Its antigen remains unknown. The data originate from a study of tumour-infiltrating T cells in Burkitt lymphoma. About the research overall: All epidemiological Burkitt lymphoma subtypes were represented in the cohort. Repertoire clonality predicted overall and progression-free survival. Study-wide findings and caveats: Public clonotypes, several, appeared across numerous Burkitt lymphoma patients.

Here immunoSEQ multiplex PCR was the method, and the copy in TCRdb shows in-frame clones only, minus some. The sample carries approximately 1,300 clones, about 13% recorded once. The germline CDR1 and CDR2 sequences are ENHRY and SYGVKD. The germline V and J ends were trimmed by 6 bases and 1 base, with 13 bases remaining between them. This CDR3 is built from 14 residues. The sequence derives from a human donor with Burkitt lymphoma. Sequences were obtained from tumor tissue. This chain connects TRBV10-3 to TRBJ2-7; the D is unclear. The CDR3 sequence: CAISPTESSYEQYF. CDR3 nucleotide sequence: TGTGCCATCAGCCCGACGGAGAGTTCCTACGAGCAGTACTTC.